The 29 T cell receptor beta chains presented below share a single source sample, sequenced in a study of shared clonotypes between healthy human individuals. The repertoire was sequenced with immunoSEQ multiplex PCR; TCRdb's copy has only in-frame clones and lacks some. Among 2 million to 2.5 million clones listed, 80% to 95% were seen once. Sequenced sample: naive CD4+ T cells from PBMCs. The subset: CD45RA+ positively selected. The receptors derive from a man aged 18 to 30 in good health. Some clones in this sample may be carry-over from other donors' samples.

The rearrangement uses TRBV6-5 and TRBJ1-2; D not certain. This CDR3 is built from 12 residues. The V end lost 5 bases, the J end lost 4 bases, and 8 bases lay between the germline ends. Germline-derived CDR1 and CDR2 are MNHEY and SVGAGI. The CDR3 here is CASSTRGYGYTF. For the CDR3, the DNA is TGTGCCAGCAGTACCCGGGGCTATGGCTACACCTTC.

This clone has just one count. Other DNA sequences within the sample encode an identical CDR3. The chain's CDR3 is CAWSVGGSGNTIYF. The CDR3 DNA sequence: TGTGCCTGGAGTGTAGGGGGGTCTGGAAACACCATATATTTT. J is TRBJ1-3 and V is TRBV30, with a weak D call TRBD1 (6 bases). V was clipped by 0 bases and J by 1 base, with 7 bases between them. The CDR3 totals 14 residues. The germline V gene has CDR1 GTSNPN and CDR2 SVGIG (reference sequence).

Turning to this clone: One end of the junction is discordant with germline, which a read error may explain. Other DNA sequences in the sample encode the same CDR3. The chain links TRBV7-8 to TRBJ2-7, with no clear D. The V gene's germline CDR1 is SGHVS and CDR2 FQNEAQ. This CDR3 has 16 amino acids. The CDR3 DNA follows: TGTGCCAGCAGCTTACCAAGGCTAGACCTCTCCTACGAGCAGTATTTC. It is translated as CASSLPRLDLSYEQYF. The full variable domain, in which reference TRBV7-8 and TRBJ2-7 provide the parts outside the CDR3, is GAGVSQSPRYKVAKRGQDVALRCDPISGHVSLFWYQQALGQGPEFLTYFQNEAQLDKSGLPSDRFFAERPEGSVSTLKIQRTQQEDSAVYLCASSLPRLDLSYEQYFGPGTRLTVT.

This chain connects TRBV4-2 to TRBJ2-3, with TRBD2 matching 12 bases. This CDR3 spans 18 amino acids. V trimming: 1 base; J trimming: 2 bases; junction bases outside the gene matches: 7. CDR1 LGHNA and CDR2 YNFKEQ come from the germline V gene. This CDR3 reads CASSQAGSSGRATDTQYF. The CDR3 bases are TGTGCCAGCAGCCAAGCTGGATCTAGCGGGAGGGCCACAGATACGCAGTATTTT.

In the case of this clone: Different DNA sequences within this sample yield the same CDR3. The chain has TRBV28 and TRBJ2-3, with D uncertain. This CDR3 contains 12 residues. V dropped 1 base and J dropped 4 bases, with 3 bases sitting between them. Germline V lookup: CDR1 MDHEN, CDR2 SYDVKM. The CDR3 reads CASSLSSDTQYF. Written as DNA, the CDR3 is TGTGCCAGCAGTTTATCTTCAGATACGCAGTATTTT.

This clone has just a few counts. The J gene is TRBJ2-2, the V gene TRBV21-1; the table gives TRBD2 as D, unverified against the DNA. TRBV21-1 is a pseudogene locus. The CDR3 covers 12 residues. This CDR3 reads CARTSTTGELFF. DNA of the CDR3: TGTGCCAGGACTAGTACCACCGGGGAGCTGTTTTTT.

The J gene is TRBJ1-4, the V gene TRBV2; possibly TRBD1 for D (6 bases). This CDR3 has 14 amino acids. Germline V gives CDR1 SNHLY, CDR2 FYNNEI. V shed 6 bases and J shed 8 bases, with 16 bases lying between them. The CDR3 is CASRREGVEEKLFF. DNA for the CDR3: TGTGCCAGCAGGCGGGAGGGGGTCGAAGAAAAACTGTTTTTT.

For the CDR3, the DNA is TGTGCCAGCAGTTCGAGGGGTACGGGCTATGGCTACACCTTC. It yields the protein CASSSRGTGYGYTF. The chain has TRBV6-5 and TRBJ1-2; the D gene is possibly TRBD1 (5 bases). CDR3 size: 14 residues. Germline loops: CDR1 MNHEY, CDR2 SVGAGI. V was trimmed by 4 bases and J by 4 bases, leaving 13 bases between them.

The rearrangement links TRBV18 to TRBJ1-2; D remains ambiguous. The CDR3 contains 15 residues. Germline V gene lookup returns CDR1 KGHSH and CDR2 LQKENI. Trimming shortened V by 3 bases and J by 4 bases, and 15 bases separated the two germline ends. CDR3 nucleotides: TGTGCCAGCTCACCGCTCGCAGGCGCAATCTATGGCTACACCTTC. Protein product: CASSPLAGAIYGYTF. Together with reference TRBV18 and TRBJ1-2, the CDR3 gives the full variable domain: NAGVMQNPRHLVRRRGQEARLRCSPMKGHSHVYWYRQLPEEGLKFMVYLQKENIIDESGMPKERFSAEFPKEGPSILRIQQVVRGDSAAYFCASSPLAGAIYGYTFGSGTRLTVV.

This chain joins TRBV6-6 and TRBJ1-1; 7 bases align to TRBD1. The CDR3 loop spans 14 amino acids. The V segment lost 1 base and the J segment 4 bases; nucleotides outside the gene matches: 3. From germline, CDR1 is MNHNY and CDR2 SVGAGI (reference sequence). The CDR3 is CASSYLAGGTEAFF. CDR3 DNA: TGTGCCAGCAGTTACTTGGCAGGGGGCACTGAAGCTTTCTTT.

The chain is built from TRBV28 and TRBJ2-1, with 8 nucleotides matching TRBD2. The CDR3 is made up of 16 amino acids. Germline V lookup: CDR1 MDHEN, CDR2 SYDVKM. Unmatched junction bases numbered 7, after V lost 6 bases and J lost 0 bases. CDR3 residues: CASSQSGSSSYNEQFF. The DNA for the CDR3 is TGTGCCAGCAGCCAAAGCGGGAGCAGCTCCTACAATGAGCAGTTCTTC. The entire variable domain, with the rest obtained from reference TRBV28 and TRBJ2-1, is as follows: DVKVTQSSRYLVKRTGEKVFLECVQDMDHENMFWYRQDPGLGLRLIYFSYDVKMKEKGDIPEGYSVSREKKERFSLILESASTNQTSMYLCASSQSGSSSYNEQFFGPGTRLTVL.

The rearrangement links TRBV28 to TRBJ1-5; maybe TRBD1 (6 bases). The CDR3 sequence is 16 residues long. Deletions cut 4 bases from V and 4 bases from J, with 17 bases between. Germline values: CDR1 MDHEN, CDR2 SYDVKM. CDR3 bases: TGTGCCAGCAGTTCTCCAGGGGAGGGTGGGAATCAGCCCCAGCATTTT. Residues: CASSSPGEGGNQPQHF.

V gene TRBV5-6 combines with J gene TRBJ1-1; no definite D call. Trimming took 3 bases from V and 4 from J, leaving 13 bases between them. Germline V gives CDR1 SGHDT, CDR2 YYEEEE. This CDR3 comprises 14 residues. The CDR3 region has the DNA TGTGCCAGCAGCTACGGGAGGGTGAGCACTGAAGCTTTCTTT. Translating gives CASSYGRVSTEAFF. Full variable domain (missing parts from reference TRBV5-6 and TRBJ1-1): DAGVTQSPTHLIKTRGQQVTLRCSPKSGHDTVSWYQQALGQGPQFIFQYYEEEERQRGNFPDRFSGHQFPNYSSELNVNALLLGDSALYLCASSYGRVSTEAFFGQGTRLTVV.

The chain joins TRBV5-1 to TRBJ2-2; TRBD1 matches at 10 bases. CDR1 and CDR2 (germline): SGHRS, YFSETQ. Trimming took 3 bases from V and 0 from J; bases not matched to a gene: 5. CDR3 length equals 17 residues. The CDR3 loop reads CASSYRTGGANTGELFF. The CDR3 DNA is TGCGCCAGCAGCTATAGGACAGGGGGTGCGAACACCGGGGAGCTGTTTTTT.

The chain is built from TRBV15 and TRBJ2-1, with 8 bases that match TRBD2. The ends lost 0 bases at V and 8 bases at J; junction bases unmatched: 9. This CDR3 is built from 16 residues. Looked up from germline, CDR1 is LNHNV and CDR2 is YYDKDF (reference sequence). CDR3: CATSRDSYGRVDEQFF. CDR3 DNA: TGTGCCACCAGCAGAGATTCCTACGGGAGGGTCGATGAGCAGTTCTTC.

J is TRBJ1-3 and V is TRBV18, with TRBD1 matching over 7 bases. This CDR3 is built from 14 residues. The V segment lost 3 bases and the J segment 2 bases; nucleotides outside the gene matches: 1. Germline assignment: CDR1 KGHSH and CDR2 LQKENI. CDR3 sequence (DNA): TGTGCCAGCTCACCGGGACAGCCTGGAAACACCATATATTTT. Translated, it gives CASSPGQPGNTIYF.

The chain uses TRBV6-5 and TRBJ1-1; no clear D gene. Germline V lookup: CDR1 MNHEY, CDR2 SVGAGI. Trimming removed 2 bases at V and 4 bases at J, with 17 bases between. The CDR3 contains 16 residues. CDR3 residues: CASSYNWRVRPTEAFF. The CDR3 nucleotides read TGTGCCAGCAGTTACAATTGGAGGGTGCGCCCCACTGAAGCTTTCTTT.

CDR3 loop: CASSLVMGGETEAFF. The CDR3 coding sequence is TGTGCCAGCAGCTTAGTAATGGGGGGGGAAACTGAAGCTTTCTTT. The rearrangement uses TRBV7-8 and TRBJ1-1; D may be TRBD1 (5 bases). This CDR3 is built from 15 residues. V lost 1 base to trimming and J lost 5 bases, with 14 bases between them. Per germline, CDR1 SGHVS and CDR2 FQNEAQ. Combining the CDR3 with reference TRBV7-8 and TRBJ1-1 gives the whole variable domain GAGVSQSPRYKVAKRGQDVALRCDPISGHVSLFWYQQALGQGPEFLTYFQNEAQLDKSGLPSDRFFAERPEGSVSTLKIQRTQQEDSAVYLCASSLVMGGETEAFFGQGTRLTVV.

This chain uses TRBV5-8 with TRBJ1-1; 9 nucleotides line up with TRBD1. In germline, CDR1 is SGHTS, CDR2 YDEGEE. The CDR3 has 13 amino acids. Trimming took 5 bases from V and 4 from J; bases not matched to a gene: 3. The CDR3 here is CASRGTGSTEAFF. The CDR3 DNA reads as TGTGCCAGCAGGGGGACAGGGAGCACTGAAGCTTTCTTT.

The V call is TRBV6-5, the J call TRBJ2-2; D is unclear. CDR3 size: 16 residues. From germline, CDR1 is MNHEY and CDR2 SVGAGI. Trimming shortened V by 2 bases and J by 2 bases, and 12 bases separated the two germline ends. The CDR3 protein is CASSYQTGRNTGELFF. In DNA form, the CDR3 reads TGTGCCAGCAGTTACCAGACTGGACGAAACACCGGGGAGCTGTTTTTT.

This chain uses TRBV28 with TRBJ2-3, with TRBD1 as a possible D gene (6 bases). In germline, CDR1 is MDHEN, CDR2 SYDVKM. V lost 4 bases and J lost 8, with 16 bases in between. The CDR3 is 14 residues long. The CDR3 nucleotides are TGTGCCAGCAGTTCGACAGGTACGAGCGGTACGCAGTATTTT. Protein: CASSSTGTSGTQYF.

On this clone itself: Other DNA sequences in this specimen translate into the identical CDR3. The gene calls are TRBV9 and TRBJ2-3; possibly TRBD2 for D (6 bases). Germline V lookup: CDR1 SGDLS, CDR2 YYNGEE. The CDR3 sequence is 15 residues long. Trimming removed 4 bases from V and 0 bases from J, with 12 bases in between. CDR3 nucleotides: TGTGCCAGCAGCCCCACTAGCCCAAGCACAGATACGCAGTATTTT. Translating gives CASSPTSPSTDTQYF.

The J gene is TRBJ2-3, the V gene TRBV11-1; D may be TRBD2 (6 bases). Trimming cost V 5 bases and J 0 bases, with 15 bases left between them. The CDR3 is 16 residues long. Germline values: CDR1 SGHAT, CDR2 FQDESV (reference sequence). The CDR3 protein is CASSPHVGGSTDTQYF. The CDR3 DNA reads TGTGCCAGCAGCCCTCATGTGGGGGGAAGCACAGATACGCAGTATTTT.

This chain links TRBV5-1 with TRBJ2-5; D tentatively reads TRBD1 or TRBD2 (5 bases each). V was trimmed by 7 bases and J by 5 bases, leaving 18 bases between them. The CDR3 totals 14 residues. Germline CDR1 is SGHRS and CDR2 is YFSETQ. Here the CDR3 reads CASGSRGVGETQYF. CDR3 nucleotides: TGCGCCAGCGGGTCGAGAGGGGTCGGGGAGACCCAGTACTTC.

V and J are TRBV2 and TRBJ2-5; 7 bases line up with TRBD2. Trimming removed 10 bases from V and 4 bases from J; junction bases left unmatched: 6. Per germline, CDR1 SNHLY and CDR2 FYNNEI. The CDR3 has 12 amino acids. CDR3 nucleotide sequence: TGTGCCATTTCGAAGCGGGGAGAGACCCAGTACTTC. As protein: CAISKRGETQYF.

The chain has TRBV5-4 and TRBJ2-1, with a weak D call TRBD2 (6 bases). Trimming took 4 bases from V and 0 from J, leaving 14 bases between them. The CDR3 totals 16 residues. Germline assignment: CDR1 SGHNT and CDR2 YYREEE (reference sequence). CDR3 nucleotide sequence: TGTGCCAGCAGCCTCGGCGGGACTCACTCCTACAATGAGCAGTTCTTC. It yields the protein CASSLGGTHSYNEQFF. Supplemented by reference TRBV5-4 and TRBJ2-1, the full variable domain reads ETGVTQSPTHLIKTRGQQVTLRCSSQSGHNTVSWYQQALGQGPQFIFQYYREEENGRGNFPPRFSGLQFPNYSSELNVNALELDDSALYLCASSLGGTHSYNEQFFGPGTRLTVL.

There are a few counts of this clone. The chain links TRBV7-6 to TRBJ1-2; TRBD1 matches at 8 bases. Germline loops: CDR1 SGHVS, CDR2 FNYEAQ. This CDR3 comprises 15 residues. The trim removed 1 base at V and 3 bases at J, leaving 4 bases unmatched. CDR3: CASSLGTGLDYGYTF. The CDR3 DNA sequence: TGTGCCAGCAGCTTAGGGACAGGGCTGGACTATGGCTACACCTTC.

On this clone: Other DNA sequences in the same sample also yield this CDR3. This sequence joins TRBV7-3 and TRBJ2-5; no clear D. Germline lookup yields CDR1 SGHTA and CDR2 FQGTGA. Trimming cost V 6 bases and J 4 bases, with 15 bases left between them. This CDR3 has 14 amino acids. The CDR3 DNA sequence: TGTGCCAGCAGTCCCAGTGGGTCGGGAGAGACCCAGTACTTC. This codes for CASSPSGSGETQYF. Full variable domain (rest looked up from reference TRBV7-3 and TRBJ2-5): GAGVSQTPSNKVTEKGKYVELRCDPISGHTALYWYRQSLGQGPEFLIYFQGTGAADDSGLPNDRFFAVRPEGSVSTLKIQRTERGDSAVYLCASSPSGSGETQYFGPGTRLLVL.

CDR3 coding DNA: TGCGCCAGCAGGCCCCGGACACGCCTCACAGATACGCAGTATTTT. Translating gives CASRPRTRLTDTQYF. The genes are TRBV5-1 and TRBJ2-3; TRBD1 is a possible D gene (5 bases). The CDR3 sequence is 15 residues long. Trimming left V 5 bases short and J 2 bases short, with 15 bases between. Germline V CDR1 and CDR2: SGHRS, YFSETQ.